One and the same sample provided the 3 T cell receptor beta chains below, sequenced in a study of T cell responses to AZD1222 COVID-19 vaccine. Profiled with immunoSEQ multiplex PCR; TCRdb holds only in-frame clones, not every one. The sample yields about 120,000 clones, 85% to 90% seen once. Here the sequenced sample was peripheral blood, taken on day 0 of AZD1222 vaccination. These receptors were obtained from an adult in good health.

This chain joins TRBV19 and TRBJ1-6; 7 nucleotides line up with TRBD1. This CDR3 is built from 14 residues. CDR1 is LNHDA and CDR2 is SQIVND in the germline V gene (reference sequence). V lost 4 bases, J lost 8 bases, and 5 bases stayed unmatched. In nucleotides, the CDR3 is TGTGCCAGTAGTAAGAGACAGGGACATTCACCCCTCCACTTT. Translation gives CASSKRQGHSPLHF.

V usage is TRBV2 and J usage is TRBJ2-2; maybe TRBD1 (5 bases). The CDR3 contains 17 residues. Trimming stripped 6 bases from V and 5 bases from J, with 22 bases between. CDR1 and CDR2 (germline): SNHLY, FYNNEI. For the CDR3, the DNA is TGTGCCAGCAGATTAGTACCGGCGACAGTCTCTACCGGGGAGCTGTTTTTT. Its protein product is CASRLVPATVSTGELFF.

The genes are TRBV6-5 and TRBJ2-2, with 8 bases identical to TRBD1. J gave up 7 bases and V 6 bases, and 7 bases lay outside the gene matches. The CDR3 is 14 amino acids. CDR1 is MNHEY and CDR2 is SVGAGI in the germline V gene. CDR3 sequence reads: CASSRQGNRGELFF. As DNA, the CDR3 is TGTGCCAGCAGCCGACAGGGGAACCGCGGGGAGCTGTTTTTT.